Below, 32 T cell receptor beta chains from the same sample are listed, as sequenced in a study of spatial heterogeneity in lung cancer. TCRdb independently ran MiXCR on the 5' RACE reads; one entry per CDR3 protein. Found here are 50,000 or so distinct CDR3 sequences, about 12% of them singletons; the top ten hold 42%. The time point was: sample taken at primary tumor resection. Sequencing covered unsorted whole RNA taken from tumor, nontumor lung or frozen PBMC. Specimen: PBMCs, collected at surgery. These receptors all stem from a female donor with early-stage non-small cell lung cancer.

The V call is TRBV7-2, the J call TRBJ2-5; no reliable D call. The CDR3 has 15 residues. V shed 1 base and J shed 2 bases, with 11 bases lying between them. Germline assignment: CDR1 SGHTA and CDR2 FQGNSA. CDR3 in DNA: TGTGCCAGCAGCTTAGTCTATGGGCATCAAGAGACCCAGTACTTC. Its translation is CASSLVYGHQETQYF.

This clonotype was detected ten times or more. The V call is TRBV4-2, the J call TRBJ1-5; D is uncertain. The CDR3 is 17 residues long. Germline assignment: CDR1 LGHNA and CDR2 YNFKEQ. V was trimmed by 0 bases and J by 0 bases, leaving 12 bases between them. CDR3 residues: CASSQDLQLYSNQPQHF. The CDR3 DNA reads TGTGCCAGCAGCCAAGATTTGCAGCTCTATAGCAATCAGCCCCAGCATTTT.

This clonotype appeared many times. The chain combines TRBV12-3 or TRBV12-4 with TRBJ2-7; D might be TRBD2 (6 bases). V lost 5 bases to trimming and J lost 4 bases, with 12 bases between them. The CDR3 runs to 13 residues. DNA for the CDR3: TGTGCCAGCAGTACCGGGAGAGTGTACGAGCAGTACTTC. It codes for CASSTGRVYEQYF.

The chain links TRBV9 to TRBJ2-3, with D possibly matching TRBD1 (5 bases). The ends were cut back, 0 bases at V and 8 bases at J, with 13 bases in the middle. Germline values: CDR1 SGDLS, CDR2 YYNGEE. The CDR3 spans 14 residues. CDR3 sequence: CASSVEGERGTQYF. The CDR3 DNA reads TGTGCCAGCAGCGTAGAGGGCGAAAGGGGTACGCAGTATTTT.

Worth noting for this clonotype: An end of the junction differs from the germline gene, which may be a read error. The chain couples TRBV7-9 to TRBJ1-6, with 7 positions matching TRBD1. Germline CDR1 reads SEHNR; CDR2 reads FQNEAQ (reference sequence). CDR3 length equals 12 residues. The DNA for the CDR3 is TGTGCCAGCAGCACAGGACAGGCACTCCTCCTATTT. Translated: CASSTGQALLLF.

This clonotype was seen a few times. The chain couples TRBV7-2 to TRBJ2-7, with D possibly being TRBD2 (6 bases). V was shortened by 1 base and J by 3 bases, with 16 bases between the two germline ends. This CDR3 contains 16 residues. The germline V gene encodes CDR1 SGHTA and CDR2 FQGNSA. CDR3 nucleotides: TGTGCCAGCAGCTTAGGAGGGAGCCGAGCGGGCTACGAGCAGTACTTC. This encodes CASSLGGSRAGYEQYF.

This clonotype appeared a few times. This rearrangement joins TRBV4-2 to TRBJ1-5, with TRBD1 matching 9 bases. This CDR3 comprises 16 residues. Germline CDR1 and CDR2: LGHNA and YNFKEQ. V dropped 1 base and J dropped 7; count of bases not matched to a gene: 8. In DNA form, the CDR3 reads TGTGCCAGCAGCCAAGCCCCGGGACAGGGCACGCAGCCCCAGCATTTT. The encoded protein is CASSQAPGQGTQPQHF.

The chain's CDR3 is CASSLSIVNEQFF. The CDR3 DNA reads TGTGCCAGCAGTTTATCGATCGTGAATGAGCAGTTCTTC. V gene TRBV27 combines with J gene TRBJ2-1; D call uncertain. Trimming removed 0 bases from V and 7 bases from J, with 7 bases in between. The CDR3 spans 13 residues. Germline-derived CDR1 and CDR2 are MNHEY and SMNVEV (reference sequence).

A few counts support this clonotype. The gene calls are TRBV6-2 or TRBV6-3 and TRBJ1-1; TRBD1 aligns across 7 bases. This CDR3 region has 15 residues. Germline V lookup: CDR1 MNHEY, CDR2 SVGEGT. Trimming at V came to 4 bases and at J to 8 bases, leaving 13 bases not matched to a gene. The DNA for the CDR3 is TGTGCCAGCAGTTCCCCCGGGGTGACAGGGTTCGAAGCTTTCTTT. Its translation is CASSSPGVTGFEAFF.

V usage is TRBV20-1 and J usage is TRBJ2-5; perhaps TRBD2 as D (5 bases). Per germline, CDR1 DFQATT and CDR2 SNEGSKA (reference sequence). There are 12 residues in the CDR3. V dropped 0 bases and J dropped 7 bases, with 9 bases sitting between them. DNA for the CDR3: TGCAGTGCTAGAGATGGACTCGGGACCCAGTACTTC. Its protein is CSARDGLGTQYF.

This sequence joins TRBV27 and TRBJ2-1, with a tentative D call TRBD2 (6 bases). The CDR3 has 16 residues. Trimming shortened V by 0 bases and J by 3 bases, and 12 bases separated the two germline ends. Germline values: CDR1 MNHEY, CDR2 SMNVEV (reference sequence). Written as DNA, the CDR3 is TGTGCCAGCAGTTTATCCCCTGGACTATACTACAATGAGCAGTTCTTC. Its protein product is CASSLSPGLYYNEQFF.

CDR3 protein: CASSRDTDQETQYF. The CDR3 nucleotides are TGTGCCAGTAGTCGGGACACCGACCAAGAGACCCAGTACTTC. The chain links TRBV19 to TRBJ2-5; a possible D gene is TRBD1 (6 bases). V lost 5 bases to trimming and J lost 0 bases, with 10 bases between them. The CDR3 has 14 residues. CDR1 LNHDA and CDR2 SQIVND come from the germline V gene (reference sequence).

There are a few counts of this clonotype. The rearrangement links TRBV5-1 to TRBJ2-5; D is unresolved. This CDR3 is 11 amino acids long. CDR1 and CDR2 (germline): SGHRS, YFSETQ. V was pared by 3 bases and J by 3 bases, with 3 bases between. CDR3 in DNA: TGCGCCAGCAGCTGGAAAGAGACCCAGTACTTC. Its translation: CASSWKETQYF.

This chain joins TRBV5-1 and TRBJ2-7; a possible D gene is TRBD1 (7 bases). Trimming pared 2 bases from V and 7 bases from J, leaving 13 bases between. This CDR3 contains 13 residues. Germline CDR1 SGHRS, CDR2 YFSETQ. The CDR3 is CASSFEGAGEQYF. The CDR3 DNA follows: TGCGCCAGCAGCTTCGAGGGGGCGGGGGAGCAGTACTTC. Combining the CDR3 with reference TRBV5-1 and TRBJ2-7 gives the whole variable domain KAGVTQTPRYLIKTRGQQVTLSCSPISGHRSVSWYQQTPGQGLQFLFEYFSETQRNKGNFPGRFSGRQFSNSRSEMNVSTLELGDSALYLCASSFEGAGEQYFGPGTRLTVT.

This clonotype has ten or more counts. V usage is TRBV29-1 and J usage is TRBJ1-3; 7 nucleotides match TRBD1. V was clipped by 6 bases and J by 3 bases; unmatched bases: 8. The CDR3 loop spans 14 amino acids. Looked up from germline, CDR1 is SQVTM and CDR2 is ANQGSEA. Here the CDR3 DNA reads TGCAGCGTCCAGACAGGGATTTTTGGAAACACCATATATTTT. Translation: CSVQTGIFGNTIYF.

The chain employs TRBV4-3 and TRBJ2-3; a weak D match, TRBD1 (6 bases). The germline V gene has CDR1 LGHNA and CDR2 YSLEER. V lost 0 bases, J lost 4 bases, and 14 bases lay in between. The CDR3 loop spans 16 amino acids. The CDR3 protein is CASSQDPGKGADTQYF. CDR3 nucleotide sequence: TGCGCCAGCAGCCAAGATCCAGGGAAGGGGGCAGATACGCAGTATTTT.

The table lists this clonotype with many counts. The rearrangement joins TRBV9 to TRBJ2-1; D is unresolved. Germline CDR1 and CDR2: SGDLS and YYNGEE. The CDR3 contains 15 residues. Trimming stripped 4 bases from V and 9 bases from J, with 20 bases between. The CDR3 loop is CASSPAELGTGEQFF. CDR3 nucleotide sequence: TGTGCCAGCAGCCCCGCAGAGCTAGGTACGGGTGAGCAGTTCTTC.

This clonotype has more than one count but fewer than ten. The chain uses TRBV12-3 or TRBV12-4 and TRBJ2-3; 7 bases agree with TRBD2. V shed 3 bases, J shed 2 bases, and the junction held 5 bases outside the gene matches. This CDR3 spans 15 amino acids. In DNA form, the CDR3 reads TGTGCCAGCAGTTTTGGGCGGGGGAACACAGATACGCAGTATTTT. As protein: CASSFGRGNTDTQYF.

This rearrangement joins TRBV20-1 to TRBJ2-3; weak D call: TRBD2 (5 bases). This CDR3 has 13 residues. V lost 3 bases and J lost 6, with 13 bases in between. Germline V gene sequence: CDR1 DFQATT, CDR2 SNEGSKA (reference sequence). CDR3 coding DNA: TGCAGTGCTAGTCCTTCCCGAGGGGATACGCAGTATTTT. Translation: CSASPSRGDTQYF.

This clonotype showed up many times. V is TRBV28 and J is TRBJ1-5; no definite D call. This CDR3 comprises 13 residues. Germline CDR1 and CDR2: MDHEN and SYDVKM. V dropped 6 bases and J dropped 2 bases, with 8 bases sitting between them. CDR3 in amino acids: CASRVRGNQPQHF. The CDR3 DNA reads TGTGCCAGCAGAGTTAGAGGCAATCAGCCCCAGCATTTT.

The chain is built from TRBV4-2 and TRBJ2-1; tentatively, D is TRBD1 (6 bases). The V and J ends lost 3 bases and 0 bases respectively, with 15 bases between them. CDR1 and CDR2 (germline): LGHNA, YNFKEQ. CDR3 length equals 17 residues. This CDR3 reads CASSQQQGVSSYNEQFF. The CDR3 region has the DNA TGTGCCAGCAGCCAGCAACAGGGCGTAAGCTCCTACAATGAGCAGTTCTTC.

The rearrangement uses TRBV6-5 and TRBJ2-5, with D uncertain. This CDR3 contains 14 residues. The germline V and J ends were trimmed by 2 bases and 1 base, with 8 bases remaining between them. Germline loops: CDR1 MNHEY, CDR2 SVGAGI. The CDR3 sequence: CASSYGVLQETQYF. As DNA, the CDR3 is TGTGCCAGCAGTTACGGTGTACTCCAAGAGACCCAGTACTTC.

This clonotype was picked up a small number of times. The V call is TRBV5-6, the J call TRBJ1-5; D perhaps matches TRBD1 (5 bases). Germline CDR1 reads SGHDT; CDR2 reads YYEEEE. The CDR3 is made up of 14 amino acids. The germline V and J ends were trimmed by 2 bases and 3 bases, with 9 bases remaining between them. The CDR3 sequence is CASSLEGYNQPQHF. CDR3 nucleotides: TGTGCCAGCAGCTTAGAGGGGTACAATCAGCCCCAGCATTTT.

This clonotype was counted a few times. The chain employs TRBV6-5 and TRBJ1-1, with a tentative D call TRBD1 (5 bases). The CDR3 is made up of 11 amino acids. Germline CDR1 MNHEY, CDR2 SVGAGI. With 9 bases removed from V and 7 bases from J, the gap between germline ends came to 12 bases. DNA of the CDR3: TGTGCCAGTCACCTCGACAGTGAAGCTTTCTTT. Translating gives CASHLDSEAFF.

This clonotype showed up many times. The chain combines TRBV29-1 with TRBJ2-7, with no clear D. V was trimmed by 4 bases and J by 3 bases, leaving 4 bases between them. CDR3 length: 10 amino acids. From germline, CDR1 is SQVTM and CDR2 ANQGSEA. CDR3 sequence reads: CSVVSYEQYF. CDR3 nucleotides: TGCAGCGTTGTTAGCTACGAGCAGTACTTC.

In its sample, this clonotype was seen a few times. The chain couples TRBV6-1 to TRBJ1-2, with TRBD1 as a possible D gene (5 bases). Between the trimmed V and J ends, which lost 0 bases and 3 bases, there was a span of 11 bases. CDR1 is MNHNS, CDR2 SASEGT, per germline. The CDR3 is made up of 15 amino acids. This CDR3 reads CASSEAFSGHYGYTF. DNA of the CDR3: TGTGCCAGCAGTGAAGCTTTTTCAGGGCACTATGGCTACACCTTC.

J is TRBJ2-7 and V is TRBV20-1, with D perhaps matching TRBD2 (7 bases). Trimming cost V 7 bases and J 6 bases, with 19 bases left between them. The CDR3 runs 13 residues. From germline, CDR1 is DFQATT and CDR2 SNEGSKA (reference sequence). In nucleotides, the CDR3 is TGCAGTGTTCAGACGGGGGGCCGCAGCGAGCAGTACTTC. The encoded protein is CSVQTGGRSEQYF.

The chain links TRBV19 to TRBJ2-2; 10 nucleotides agree with TRBD1. Trimming cost V 10 bases and J 8 bases; bases outside gene matches: 16. CDR1 and CDR2 (germline): LNHDA, SQIVND (reference sequence). This CDR3 region has 16 residues. The DNA for the CDR3 is TGTGCCACAACCTACCGGGACAGGGGAAAAAAAGGGGAGCTGTTTTTT. It encodes CATTYRDRGKKGELFF.

This clonotype occurred a few times. The chain joins TRBV11-3 to TRBJ2-1, with 10 bases aligning to TRBD2. This CDR3 is 15 amino acids long. V gave up 5 bases and J gave up 4 bases; unmatched junction bases: 5. The germline gives CDR1 SGHNT, CDR2 YENEEA. The DNA for the CDR3 is TGTGCCAGCAGCCCGAGGACTAGCGGATACAATGAGCAGTTCTTC. Translated: CASSPRTSGYNEQFF.

This chain uses TRBV6-5 with TRBJ2-7, with D hard to call. V lost 6 bases to trimming and J lost 2 bases, with 11 bases between them. Germline V gene data show CDR1 as MNHEY and CDR2 as SVGAGI. The CDR3 runs 13 residues. The CDR3 region is CASSTGSTYEQYF. The CDR3 coding sequence is TGTGCCAGCAGCACCGGGTCCACCTACGAGCAGTACTTC.

This chain uses TRBV12-3 or TRBV12-4 with TRBJ2-5; tentatively, D is TRBD2 (5 bases). Deletions cut 6 bases from V and 5 bases from J, with 13 bases between. The CDR3 is made up of 13 amino acids. CDR3 residues: CASSPSERETQYF. The DNA for the CDR3 is TGTGCCAGCAGCCCGAGTGAGCGGGAGACCCAGTACTTC.

This chain joins TRBV12-3 or TRBV12-4 and TRBJ1-2, with 11 bases aligning to TRBD1. The CDR3 is 15 amino acids. V lost 3 bases, J lost 7 bases, and 7 bases stayed unmatched. As DNA, the CDR3 is TGTGCCAGCAGTTTGGCCGGACAGGGGGCCAGTGGCTACACCTTC. Translating it yields CASSLAGQGASGYTF.